The 11 T cell receptor beta chains below were found in one sample sequenced in a study of PD-1 blockade in classical Hodgkin lymphoma. Every single patient, without exception, relapsed after autologous stem cell transplantation, and brentuximab vedotin exposure varied. The method was immunoSEQ multiplex PCR; TCRdb's version includes in-frame clones alone and lacks a portion of them. The profile covers 60,000 to 75,000 clones, with more than 90% appearing a single time and approximately 9.7% taken by the ten largest. Specimen: peripheral blood mononuclear cells (PBMCs), collected at baseline. The origin of the receptors is a human donor with classical Hodgkin lymphoma.

This chain connects TRBV27 to TRBJ2-3, with 7 positions matching TRBD2. The CDR3 runs to 19 residues. Germline loops: CDR1 MNHEY, CDR2 SMNVEV (reference sequence). V shed 2 bases, J shed 4 bases, and the junction held 18 bases outside the gene matches. CDR3 residues: CASSLPSGDFRSAPDTQYF. The CDR3 region has the DNA TGTGCCAGCAGTTTACCTAGCGGAGACTTTAGGAGCGCTCCAGATACGCAGTATTTT.

A single count supports this clone. The chain combines TRBV5-4 with TRBJ2-7; 16 bases are a match to TRBD2. The CDR3 has 18 residues. The germline gives CDR1 SGHNT, CDR2 YYREEE (reference sequence). V shed 0 bases and J 1 base; nucleotides not matched to a gene: 4. CDR3 protein: CASSLGGTSGRGSYEQYF. In nucleotides, the CDR3 is TGTGCCAGCAGCTTGGGAGGGACTAGCGGGAGGGGGTCCTACGAGCAGTACTTC.

V is TRBV28 and J is TRBJ2-1; no firm D call. Germline V CDR1 and CDR2: MDHEN, SYDVKM. The CDR3 loop spans 16 amino acids. Trimming removed 2 bases from V and 0 bases from J, with 11 bases in between. CDR3: CASSLPGTSSYNEQFF. CDR3 DNA sequence: TGTGCCAGCAGTTTACCAGGCACGAGCTCCTACAATGAGCAGTTCTTC.

The chain is built from TRBV18 and TRBJ2-2, with D perhaps assigned TRBD1 or TRBD2 (5 bases each). CDR1 and CDR2 from the germline V gene are KGHSH and LQKENI. Trimming cost V 3 bases and J 4 bases, with 12 bases left between them. This CDR3 region has 15 residues. The CDR3 sequence: CASSPGVEFTGELFF. The CDR3 DNA follows: TGTGCCAGCTCACCGGGGGTAGAGTTCACCGGGGAGCTGTTTTTT.

This clone was detected only a few times. The chain carries TRBV4-2 and TRBJ1-1; D uncertain. Deletions cut 0 bases from V and 4 bases from J, with 9 bases between. Germline CDR1 LGHNA, CDR2 YNFKEQ. This CDR3 region has 14 residues. The CDR3 region is CASSQDTKGTEAFF. The CDR3 nucleotides are TGTGCCAGCAGCCAAGATACGAAGGGCACTGAAGCTTTCTTT.

The gene calls are TRBV5-6 and TRBJ1-5; TRBD1 might be the D (6 bases). V shed 0 bases and J shed 5 bases, with 9 bases lying between them. Germline V gene sequence: CDR1 SGHDT, CDR2 YYEEEE. The CDR3 is 14 residues long. The CDR3 reads CASSLGQVYQPQHF. The CDR3, as DNA: TGTGCCAGCAGCTTGGGACAGGTTTATCAGCCCCAGCATTTT. The whole variable domain, remainder taken from reference TRBV5-6 and TRBJ1-5, is DAGVTQSPTHLIKTRGQQVTLRCSPKSGHDTVSWYQQALGQGPQFIFQYYEEEERQRGNFPDRFSGHQFPNYSSELNVNALLLGDSALYLCASSLGQVYQPQHFGDGTRLSIL.

This chain's CDR3 is CASSLSDRGLYNEQFF. The CDR3 DNA reads TGCGCCAGCAGCTTGTCGGACAGGGGCTTATACAATGAGCAGTTCTTC. The chain combines TRBV5-1 with TRBJ2-1; 9 bases map to TRBD1. The CDR3 extends over 16 amino acids. CDR1 and CDR2 (germline): SGHRS, YFSETQ. V lost 1 base and J lost 4; bases outside the gene matches: 6.

V and J are TRBV5-1 and TRBJ2-6; D gene ambiguous. Deletions cut 7 bases from V and 1 base from J, with 6 bases between. Per germline, CDR1 SGHRS and CDR2 YFSETQ. This CDR3 is 13 amino acids long. The CDR3 bases are TGCGCCAGCGGTATGTCTGGGGCCAACGTCCTGACTTTC. This translates into CASGMSGANVLTF.

This clone was seen only a few times. This chain uses TRBV20-1 with TRBJ1-2, with D uncertain. Germline V gene sequence: CDR1 DFQATT, CDR2 SNEGSKA (reference sequence). V was trimmed by 0 bases and J by 5 bases, leaving 4 bases between them. This CDR3 contains 11 residues. The CDR3 DNA is TGCAGTGCTAGAGAGAGATATGGCTACACCTTC. Its protein product is CSARERYGYTF.

The chain combines TRBV5-1 with TRBJ1-6; possible D gene TRBD1, 6 bases. The germline gives CDR1 SGHRS, CDR2 YFSETQ. V was pared by 4 bases and J by 5 bases, with 13 bases between. CDR3 length: 15 residues. CDR3 nucleotide sequence: TGCGCCAGCAGCCCCCGACAGGCTGATAATTCACCCCTCCACTTT. Amino acids: CASSPRQADNSPLHF.

The chain couples TRBV6-5 to TRBJ1-2; weak D call: TRBD1 (5 bases). Germline loops: CDR1 MNHEY, CDR2 SVGAGI. The V and J ends lost 7 bases and 8 bases respectively, with 20 bases between them. CDR3 length: 14 residues. The CDR3 bases are TGTGCCAGCACCATAGCTGCGGGGCTTGACGGCTACACCTTC. Translated, it gives CASTIAAGLDGYTF.